A selection of T cell receptor beta chains follows, all from one sample in a study of CD8+CD57+ T cells in acquired aplastic anemia. TCRdb itself ran the reads through MiXCR, one entry per CDR3 protein. The profile covers roughly 80,000 distinct CDR3 sequences, with over 35% appearing a single time and about 68% taken by the ten largest. The specimen was sorted CD4+, CD8+, or CD8+CD57+ T cells (not recorded which) from PBMCs. The receptor set was obtained from a human donor in good health, serving as a control. The CDR3 runs from the conserved cysteine through the conserved F or W. The D gene is left open where the match is weak. Rows may omit the clone size; those that give it use once, few, many or a size class.

length: 15; size: -; J: TRBJ1-6; D: -; V: TRBV15; CDR3: CATRIRSSPNSPLHF; DNA: TGTGCCACCAGGATCCGGTCTAGTCCGAATTCACCCCTCCACTTT
length: 15; size: -; J: TRBJ2-7; D: -; V: TRBV9; CDR3: CASSVDSNPAYEQYF; DNA: TGTGCCAGCAGTGTTGACTCCAACCCCGCCTACGAGCAGTACTTC
length: 14; size: few; J: TRBJ2-1; D: TRBD2; V: TRBV7-2; CDR3: CASEGLAGGVEQFF; DNA: TGTGCCAGCGAGGGACTAGCGGGAGGGGTTGAGCAGTTCTTC
length: 13; size: -; J: TRBJ1-2; D: TRBD1; V: TRBV10-2; CDR3: CASLTGANYGYTF; DNA: TGCGCCAGCCTGACAGGGGCCAACTATGGCTACACCTTC
length: 12; size: -; J: TRBJ2-7; D: -; V: TRBV20-1; CDR3: CSVGVGGLEQYF; DNA: TGCAGTGTGGGCGTCGGAGGTCTCGAGCAGTACTTC
length: 14; size: -; J: TRBJ2-1; D: TRBD2; V: TRBV20-1; CDR3: CSLRILAGDNEQFF; DNA: TGCAGTCTAAGAATATTAGCGGGGGACAATGAGCAGTTCTTC
length: 16; size: -; J: TRBJ1-2; D: -; V: TRBV6-2/TRBV6-3; CDR3: CASSARVMSRNYGYTF; DNA: TGTGCCAGCAGTGCTCGTGTGATGTCTCGAAACTATGGCTACACCTTC
length: 19; size: many; J: TRBJ2-7; D: -; V: TRBV6-2/TRBV6-3; CDR3: CASSYPSGMRGGRSYEQYF; DNA: TGTGCCAGCAGTTACCCCTCCGGGATGAGAGGCGGCCGCTCCTACGAGCAGTACTTC
length: 16; size: few; J: TRBJ1-1; D: TRBD1; V: TRBV27; CDR3: CASSPTGQSMNTEAFF; DNA: TGTGCCAGCAGTCCCACGGGACAGAGCATGAACACTGAAGCTTTCTTT
length: 13; size: -; J: TRBJ2-3; D: -; V: TRBV5-1; CDR3: CASSLSSADMQYF; DNA: TGCGCCAGCAGCTTGTCCTCTGCGGATATGCAGTATTTT
length: 14; size: -; J: TRBJ2-3; D: TRBD2; V: TRBV10-2; CDR3: CASSLAGVTDTQYF; DNA: TGCGCCAGCAGTCTGGCGGGGGTCACAGATACGCAGTATTTT
length: 14; size: -; J: TRBJ2-1; D: TRBD2; V: TRBV10-3; CDR3: CASSAGESRDEQFF; DNA: TGTGCCAGCAGTGCGGGAGAATCGCGGGATGAGCAGTTCTTC
length: 15; size: many; J: TRBJ1-1; D: -; V: TRBV7-9; CDR3: CASSLGWGSNTEAFF; DNA: TGTGCCAGCAGCTTAGGTTGGGGGTCGAACACTGAAGCTTTCTTT
length: 15; size: many; J: TRBJ1-1; D: -; V: TRBV11-2; CDR3: CASSFSGTVNTEAFF; DNA: TGTGCCAGCAGCTTTTCCGGGACGGTGAACACTGAAGCTTTCTTT
length: 15; size: once; J: TRBJ2-7; D: TRBD1; V: TRBV9; CDR3: CASSVGLGQAYEQYF; DNA: TGTGCCAGCAGCGTAGGCTTGGGACAGGCCTACGAGCAGTACTTC
length: 14; size: -; J: TRBJ1-2; D: -; V: TRBV10-3; CDR3: CAISAGRGGYGYTF; DNA: TGTGCCATCAGTGCGGGCAGGGGCGGCTATGGCTACACCTTC
length: 15; size: -; J: TRBJ2-2; D: TRBD1; V: TRBV7-6; CDR3: CASGSRDRRPGELLF; DNA: TGTGCCAGCGGTAGCCGGGACAGGAGGCCCGGGGAGCTGCTTTTT
length: 16; size: -; J: TRBJ1-4; D: -; V: TRBV4-2; CDR3: CASSPSPTGTYEKLFF; DNA: TGTGCCAGCAGCCCCTCCCCGACAGGCACTTATGAAAAACTGTTTTTT
length: 12; size: -; J: TRBJ1-3; D: -; V: TRBV12-3/TRBV12-4; CDR3: CASSPGGNTIYF; DNA: TGTGCCAGCAGCCCCGGAGGAAACACCATATATTTT
length: 14; size: -; J: TRBJ2-7; D: -; V: TRBV10-2; CDR3: CDSRESEGGYEQYF; DNA: TGCGACAGCAGAGAGTCTGAGGGAGGCTACGAGCAGTACTTC
length: 12; size: many; J: TRBJ2-7; D: -; V: TRBV6-1; CDR3: CASKGFSYEQYF; DNA: TGTGCCAGCAAAGGGTTTAGCTACGAGCAGTACTTC
length: 13; size: many; J: TRBJ1-2; D: -; V: TRBV29-1; CDR3: CSVLRNSSYGYTF; DNA: TGCAGCGTTCTGAGAAATTCTAGCTATGGCTACACCTTC
length: 15; size: few; J: TRBJ2-1; D: TRBD1; V: TRBV12-3/TRBV12-4; CDR3: CASSLRDRGINEQFF; DNA: TGTGCCAGCAGTTTAAGGGACAGGGGGATCAATGAGCAGTTCTTC
length: 18; size: -; J: TRBJ1-6; D: -; V: TRBV2; CDR3: CASSLAGGLTGGNSPLHF; DNA: TGTGCCAGCAGCCTAGCGGGAGGACTTACCGGGGGCAATTCACCCCTCCACTTT
length: 18; size: -; J: TRBJ2-7; D: TRBD1; V: TRBV7-6; CDR3: CASSLEGPEGGQTDEQYF; DNA: TGTGCCAGCAGCTTAGAAGGTCCCGAAGGGGGCCAAACCGACGAGCAGTACTTC
length: 15; size: -; J: TRBJ1-4; D: TRBD1; V: TRBV2; CDR3: CASSWGGTGNEKLFF; DNA: TGTGCCAGCAGTTGGGGCGGGACAGGAAATGAAAAACTGTTTTTT
length: 13; size: -; J: TRBJ2-7; D: TRBD2; V: TRBV10-1; CDR3: CASGLARSYEQYF; DNA: TGCGCCAGCGGACTAGCGAGATCCTACGAGCAGTACTTC
length: 15; size: many; J: TRBJ1-2; D: TRBD1; V: TRBV16; CDR3: CASSRIDRDSYGYTF; DNA: TGTGCCAGCAGTCGCATCGACCGGGACAGCTATGGCTACACCTTC
length: 14; size: once; J: TRBJ2-1; D: -; V: TRBV24-1; CDR3: CATSDLQGDNEQFF; DNA: TGTGCCACCAGTGACCTCCAAGGAGACAATGAGCAGTTCTTC
length: 16; size: -; J: TRBJ2-7; D: -; V: TRBV7-8; CDR3: CASSLAAQDVPYEQYF; DNA: TGTGCCAGCAGCTTAGCGGCCCAGGACGTCCCCTACGAGCAGTACTTC
length: 12; size: few; J: TRBJ2-5; D: -; V: TRBV10-1; CDR3: CASSDSPETQYF; DNA: TGCGCCAGCAGTGACAGCCCAGAGACCCAGTACTTC
length: 13; size: few; J: TRBJ1-1; D: TRBD1; V: TRBV6-1; CDR3: CASSPRQGYEAFF; DNA: TGTGCCAGCAGTCCCCGACAGGGCTATGAAGCTTTCTTT
length: 15; size: once; J: TRBJ2-7; D: TRBD2; V: TRBV4-2; CDR3: CASSSRLAGGYEQYF; DNA: TGTGCCAGCAGCTCCCGACTAGCGGGAGGGTACGAGCAGTACTTC
length: 16; size: -; J: TRBJ2-2; D: -; V: TRBV24-1; CDR3: CATSDFGTPDTGELFF; DNA: TGTGCCACCAGTGATTTCGGGACTCCCGACACCGGGGAGCTGTTTTTT
length: 14; size: many; J: TRBJ1-3; D: -; V: TRBV7-2; CDR3: CASIVLRSGNTIYF; DNA: TGTGCCAGCATAGTTCTTAGGTCTGGAAACACCATATATTTT
length: 19; size: few; J: TRBJ2-1; D: -; V: TRBV20-1; CDR3: CSARPRERQGSALYNEQFF; DNA: TGCAGTGCTAGACCAAGGGAAAGGCAGGGGTCGGCCTTATACAATGAGCAGTTCTTC
length: 15; size: many; J: TRBJ1-2; D: -; V: TRBV24-1; CDR3: CATSDHAPGLHGYTF; DNA: TGTGCCACCAGTGATCACGCACCGGGGCTCCATGGCTACACCTTC
length: 14; size: -; J: TRBJ1-6; D: TRBD1; V: TRBV2; CDR3: CASIGQGVLRTLHF; DNA: TGTGCCAGCATCGGACAGGGGGTGTTGAGGACCCTCCACTTT
length: 17; size: many; J: TRBJ1-3; D: -; V: TRBV2; CDR3: CASSEGRRVASGNTIYF; DNA: TGTGCCAGCAGTGAAGGACGAAGGGTGGCATCTGGAAACACCATATATTTT
length: 14; size: many; J: TRBJ2-7; D: -; V: TRBV10-2; CDR3: CASSESEGGYEQYF; DNA: TGCGCCAGCAGTGAGTCTGAGGGAGGCTACGAGCAGTACTTC
length: 19; size: many; J: TRBJ2-7; D: TRBD2; V: TRBV10-2; CDR3: CASSDHLGTSGNIFYEQYF; DNA: TGCGCCAGCAGTGACCACCTTGGGACTAGCGGGAACATTTTCTACGAGCAGTACTTC
length: 15; size: -; J: TRBJ2-5; D: TRBD1; V: TRBV24-1; CDR3: CATSVYRGLRETQYF; DNA: TGTGCCACCAGTGTGTACAGGGGGCTACGGGAGACCCAGTACTTC
length: 13; size: many; J: TRBJ1-6; D: TRBD1; V: TRBV6-5; CDR3: CASRGTGGSPLHF; DNA: TGTGCCAGCAGGGGGACAGGGGGCTCACCCCTCCACTTT
length: 12; size: many; J: TRBJ1-1; D: -; V: TRBV10-3; CDR3: CAISDGNTEAFF; DNA: TGTGCCATCAGTGATGGGAACACTGAAGCTTTCTTT
length: 16; size: -; J: TRBJ1-2; D: TRBD1; V: TRBV15; CDR3: CATSRDQPTGLGGYTF; DNA: TGTGCCACCAGCAGAGATCAACCGACAGGGCTGGGTGGCTACACCTTC
length: 16; size: many; J: TRBJ2-7; D: TRBD2; V: TRBV4-1; CDR3: CASSQTSGGTSYEQYF; DNA: TGCGCCAGCAGCCAAACTAGCGGGGGTACCTCCTACGAGCAGTACTTC
length: 14; size: few; J: TRBJ1-1; D: -; V: TRBV30; CDR3: CAWSPGGAGTEAFF; DNA: TGTGCCTGGAGTCCGGGGGGCGCGGGCACTGAAGCTTTCTTT
length: 14; size: many; J: TRBJ2-1; D: TRBD2; V: TRBV10-3; CDR3: CAIREQAGYNEQFF; DNA: TGTGCCATCAGGGAACAAGCGGGATACAATGAGCAGTTCTTC
length: 15; size: -; J: TRBJ1-1; D: TRBD1; V: TRBV7-8; CDR3: CASSLPTGVNTEAFF; DNA: TGTGCCAGCAGCTTGCCGACAGGGGTGAACACTGAAGCTTTCTTT
length: 15; size: many; J: TRBJ1-2; D: TRBD1; V: TRBV19; CDR3: CASSPGDSLNYGYTF; DNA: TGTGCCAGTAGTCCGGGGGACAGTCTAAACTATGGCTACACCTTC
length: 13; size: -; J: TRBJ1-2; D: -; V: TRBV24-1; CDR3: CATRSLSGVGYTF; DNA: TGTGCCACCAGGTCCTTGTCGGGGGTTGGCTACACCTTC
length: 13; size: -; J: TRBJ2-2; D: -; V: TRBV10-3; CDR3: CAISEAETGELFF; DNA: TGTGCCATCAGTGAAGCTGAAACCGGGGAGCTGTTTTTT